The 5 T cell receptor beta chains below were found in one sample sequenced in a study of T-cell reconstitution after alpha-beta-depleted transplantation in children. Library preparation (for TCRbeta) was performed with unique molecular identifiers. MiXCR, applied by TCRdb to the PCR reads, yields one record per CDR3 protein. The sample consists of 700,000 to 850,000 distinct CDR3 sequences, roughly 15% of them appearing once. The specimen was PBMCs, mostly from graft donor cells, collected 360 days after TCRalphabeta/CD19-depleted stem cell transplant. Receptor source: a male patient younger than 18 who had a stem cell transplant for acute lymphoblastic leukemia, so the T cells may come from the graft donor.

In this sample, this clonotype turned up a few times. This chain connects TRBV7-2 to TRBJ1-1; no clear D gene. Trimming stripped 0 bases from V and 8 bases from J, with 16 bases between. The CDR3 spans 15 residues. Looked up from germline, CDR1 is SGHTA and CDR2 is FQGNSA. In DNA form, the CDR3 reads TGTGCCAGCAGCTTAGCGGGTCAGCCAGTCACGGAAGCTTTCTTT. Its translation: CASSLAGQPVTEAFF.

Many counts were recorded for this clonotype. This chain connects TRBV27 to TRBJ2-7; D may correspond to TRBD1 or TRBD2 (5 bases each). The length of the CDR3 is 12 residues. Trimming cost V 8 bases and J 2 bases, with 10 bases left between them. Germline CDR1 and CDR2: MNHEY and SMNVEV (reference sequence). As DNA, the CDR3 is TGTGCCAGCGGGACGGCGACCTACGAGCAGTACTTC. This gives the protein CASGTATYEQYF.

This clonotype was counted a few times. DNA of the CDR3: TGCAGCGTTGAAGGGGTTTCAGGCTACACCTTC. Translating gives CSVEGVSGYTF. The rearrangement joins TRBV29-1 to TRBJ1-2, with no clear D. The CDR3 is 11 amino acids. Trimming removed 1 base at V and 8 bases at J, with 8 bases between. CDR1 SQVTM and CDR2 ANQGSEA come from the germline V gene.

The V call is TRBV10-3, the J call TRBJ2-1; 12 positions match TRBD2. V lost 5 bases, J lost 2 bases, and 13 bases stayed unmatched. This CDR3 has 19 residues. Germline V gives CDR1 ENHRY, CDR2 SYGVKD. CDR3 in DNA: TGTGCCATCAGTACCGGGACTAGCGGGCCGGAGCTCCCCTACAATGAGCAGTTCTTC. The encoded protein is CAISTGTSGPELPYNEQFF.

This clonotype was seen at least ten times. The V and J genes are TRBV5-1 and TRBJ2-2, with TRBD2 matching over 7 bases. The CDR3 is made up of 14 amino acids. V lost 0 bases to trimming and J lost 5 bases; unmatched junction nucleotides: 1. In germline, CDR1 is SGHRS, CDR2 YFSETQ. The CDR3 loop is CASSLERGTGELFF. The DNA for the CDR3 is TGCGCCAGCAGCTTGGAGCGGGGAACCGGGGAGCTGTTTTTT.